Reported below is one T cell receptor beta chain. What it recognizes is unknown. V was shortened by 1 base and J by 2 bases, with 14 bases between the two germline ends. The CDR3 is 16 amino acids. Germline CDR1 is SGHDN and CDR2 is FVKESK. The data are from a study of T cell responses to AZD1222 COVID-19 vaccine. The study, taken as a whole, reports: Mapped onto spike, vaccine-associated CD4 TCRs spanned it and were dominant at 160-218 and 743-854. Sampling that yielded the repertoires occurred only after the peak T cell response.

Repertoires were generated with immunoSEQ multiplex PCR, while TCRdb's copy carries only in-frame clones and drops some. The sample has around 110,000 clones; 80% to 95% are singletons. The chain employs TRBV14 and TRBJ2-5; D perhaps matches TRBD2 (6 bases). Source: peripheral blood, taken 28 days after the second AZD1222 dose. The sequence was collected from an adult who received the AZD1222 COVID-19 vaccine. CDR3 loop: CASSQGWRVGQETQYF. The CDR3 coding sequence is TGTGCCAGCAGCCAAGGGTGGAGGGTAGGACAAGAGACCCAGTACTTC.